The present TCR beta chain was sequenced within a study of early T cells in non-severe SARS-CoV-2 infection. Study-wide background: Chains from this unsorted whole-blood bulk RNA could not be paired. Study-wide findings and caveats: Private and CD4 specificities were missed by VDJdb matching, which favored anti-spike CD8 responses.

This clonotype occurred a few times. The antigen remains unidentified. Unique molecular identifiers tagged individual cDNA molecules. A single record per CDR3 protein comes from TCRdb applying MiXCR to the 5' RACE reads. The sample holds around 33,000 distinct CDR3 sequences; approximately 4.6% are singletons and the top ten take 7.5% to 10%. Germline CDR1 reads MNHEY; CDR2 reads SVGEGT. CDR3 length equals 13 residues. Unmatched junction bases numbered 4, after V lost 5 bases and J lost 4 bases. The sequence came from an adult who was a healthcare worker with PCR-confirmed SARS-CoV-2 infection or an uninfected control (not recorded which). This chain links TRBV6-2 or TRBV6-3 with TRBJ2-5; 7 bases agree with TRBD2. Sample: whole blood. In DNA, the CDR3 is TGTGCCAGCAGTAGCGGGGCCGGAGAGACCCAGTACTTC. Translation gives CASSSGAGETQYF.